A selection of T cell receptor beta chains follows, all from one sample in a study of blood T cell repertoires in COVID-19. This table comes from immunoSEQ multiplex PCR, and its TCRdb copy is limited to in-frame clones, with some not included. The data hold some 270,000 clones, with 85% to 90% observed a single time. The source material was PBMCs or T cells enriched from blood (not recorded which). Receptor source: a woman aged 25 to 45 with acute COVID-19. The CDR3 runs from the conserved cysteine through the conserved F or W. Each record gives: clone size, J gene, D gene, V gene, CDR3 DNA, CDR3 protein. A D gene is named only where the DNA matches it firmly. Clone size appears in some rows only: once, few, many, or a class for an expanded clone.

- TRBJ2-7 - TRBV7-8 TGTGCCAGCAGCTTGGGGGCGGGCTACGAGCAGTACTTC CASSLGAGYEQYF
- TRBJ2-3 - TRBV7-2 TGTGCCAGCAGCTTAGCTCTCCAGGGGGATACGCAGTATTTT CASSLALQGDTQYF
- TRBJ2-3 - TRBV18 TGTGCCAGCTCACCACCCGGTGGAGATACGCAGTATTTT CASSPPGGDTQYF
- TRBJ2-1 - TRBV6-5 TGTGCCAGCAGTATGGACAGAAATAACTACAATGAGCAGTTCTTC CASSMDRNNYNEQFF
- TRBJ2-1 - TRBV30 TGTGCCTGGAGCGGGGGAACCTACAATGAGCAGTTCTTC CAWSGGTYNEQFF
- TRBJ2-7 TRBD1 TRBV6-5 TGTGCCAGCAAACTGCCAGGGGGCGACGAGCAGTACTTC CASKLPGGDEQYF
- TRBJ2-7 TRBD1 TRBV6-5 TGTGCCAGCAGTCCCGCTCGACAGGGGGGTGAGCAGTACTTC CASSPARQGGEQYF
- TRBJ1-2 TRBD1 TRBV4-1 TGCGCCAGCAGCCAAGAGAGGGGACAGGGAGGGAATGGCTACACCTTC CASSQERGQGGNGYTF
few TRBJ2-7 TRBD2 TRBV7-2 TGTGCCAGCAGCTTACTAGCGGGGATATACGAGCAGTACTTC CASSLLAGIYEQYF
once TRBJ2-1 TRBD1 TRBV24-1 TGTGCCACCCAGGGGGTTTTAGGCTCCTACAATGAGCAGTTCTTC CATQGVLGSYNEQFF
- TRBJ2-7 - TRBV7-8 TGTGCCAGCAGCTACCCCCAGGGGGGCGAGCAGTACTTC CASSYPQGGEQYF
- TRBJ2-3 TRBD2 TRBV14 TGTGCCAGCAGCCACTCGAAGCCAGGAGCTAGCGGGAGGTTTCTGGATACGCAGTATTTT CASSHSKPGASGRFLDTQYF
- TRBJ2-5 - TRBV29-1 TGCAGCGTTGGCGGGTTTAAAGAGACCCAGTACTTC CSVGGFKETQYF
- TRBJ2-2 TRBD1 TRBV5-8 TGTGCCAGCAGCCTTGACAGGGTCCTCTTGCGGAGCGCGAACACCGGGGAGCTGTTTTTT CASSLDRVLLRSANTGELFF
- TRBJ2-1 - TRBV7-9 TGTGCCAGCAGCCCCCAGAGCGGAGGGGACAATGAGCAGTTCTTC CASSPQSGGDNEQFF
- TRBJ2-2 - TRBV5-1 TGCGCCAGCAGCTTGGCACTAGCGAACACCGGGGAGCTGTTTTTT CASSLALANTGELFF
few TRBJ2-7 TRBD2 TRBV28 TGTGCCAGCAGGGAGAGGACTAGCGGGCGCTCCACGGACTTC CASRERTSGRSTDF
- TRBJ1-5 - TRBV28 TGTGCCAGCAGTTGGGAGCGTTCGGACGGTCAGCCCCAGCATTTT CASSWERSDGQPQHF
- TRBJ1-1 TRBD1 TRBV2 TGTGCCGGTCGGGACAGTGCCTCCCCGAACACTGAAGCTTTCTTT CAGRDSASPNTEAFF
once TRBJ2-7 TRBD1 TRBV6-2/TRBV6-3 TGTGCCAGCAGCCCCGGGACAGGGGATATTTACGAGCAGTACTTC CASSPGTGDIYEQYF
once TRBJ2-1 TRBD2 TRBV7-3 TGTGCCAGCAGCTATGCGGGAGGGTCCTACAATGAGCAGTTCTTC CASSYAGGSYNEQFF
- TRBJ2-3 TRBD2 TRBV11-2 TGTGCCAGCAGCTTAGGGGTTCTAGCGGGTGGGGATACGCAGTATTTT CASSLGVLAGGDTQYF
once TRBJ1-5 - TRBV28 TGTGCCAGCGAAAGGACAGTGCTCGATCCCCAGCATTTT CASERTVLDPQHF
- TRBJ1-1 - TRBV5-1 TGCGCCAGCAGCCGAACAGAGAACACTGAAGCTTTCTTT CASSRTENTEAFF
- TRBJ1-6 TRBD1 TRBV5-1 TGCGCCAGCAGCTTGGAACAACAGGGGAATTCACCCCTCCACTTT CASSLEQQGNSPLHF
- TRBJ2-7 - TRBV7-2 TGTGCCAGCAGCTTGAGCCAGGGAACCTACGAGCAGTACTTC CASSLSQGTYEQYF
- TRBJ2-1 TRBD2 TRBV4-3 TGCGCCAGCAGCCAGCGGGAGGGCTCGGGTGAGCAGTTCTTC CASSQREGSGEQFF
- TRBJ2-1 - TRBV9 TGTGCCAGCAGCCGAGAGCAGGTTGAGCAGTTCTTC CASSREQVEQFF
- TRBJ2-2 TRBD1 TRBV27 TGTGCCAGCAGTTTACGACAGACAGGGCCGAACACCGGGGAGCTGTTTTTT CASSLRQTGPNTGELFF
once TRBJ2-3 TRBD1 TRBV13 TGTGCCAGCAGCGTAGGGAGACAGGGTGATACGCAGTATTTT CASSVGRQGDTQYF
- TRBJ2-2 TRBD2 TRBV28 TGTGCCAGCACCCCGGGACTAGCGGACACCGGGGAGCTGTTTTTT CASTPGLADTGELFF
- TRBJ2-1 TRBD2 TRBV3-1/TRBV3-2 TGTGCCAGCAGCCCCCGACTAGCGGGAGCCCTTCTTAATGAGCAGTTCTTC CASSPRLAGALLNEQFF
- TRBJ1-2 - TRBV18 TGTGCCAGCTCACCCCCCCTCGGGCAGGGACTTGGCTACACCTTC CASSPPLGQGLGYTF
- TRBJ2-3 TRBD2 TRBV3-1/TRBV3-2 TGTGCCAGCAGCCAAGATCCCGGACTAGCGGGAGGTACAGATACGCAGTATTTT CASSQDPGLAGGTDTQYF
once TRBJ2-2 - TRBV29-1 TGCAGCGTTGAACCATACACCGGGGAGCTGTTTTTT CSVEPYTGELFF
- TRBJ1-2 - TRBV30 TGTGCCAGGGGGTCTACGGACACTTTCTCCTATGGCTACACCTTC CARGSTDTFSYGYTF
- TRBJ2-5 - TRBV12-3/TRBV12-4 TGTGCCAGCAGTTTATCTCTTGGCGAGACCCAGTACTTC CASSLSLGETQYF
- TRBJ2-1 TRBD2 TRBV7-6 TGTGCCAGCAGCGAAGGGACTAGCGGGAGTGTCAACAATGAGCAGTTCTTC CASSEGTSGSVNNEQFF
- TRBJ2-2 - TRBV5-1 TGCGCCAGCGGTGCGGGGATCGTTGGCGGGGAGCTGTTTTTT CASGAGIVGGELFF
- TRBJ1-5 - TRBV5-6 TGTGCCAGCAGCTCCTCAGGGGTGAATCAGCCCCAGCATTTT CASSSSGVNQPQHF
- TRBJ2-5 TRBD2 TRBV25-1 TGTGCCAGTACGGGACTAGCGGGAGGTCCCACAGGGGTCGAGACCCAGTACTTC CASTGLAGGPTGVETQYF
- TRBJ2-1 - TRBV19 TGTGCCAGTAGTATCCAGCTGCGGGCTAACAATGAGCAGTTCTTC CASSIQLRANNEQFF
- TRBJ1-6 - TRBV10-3 TGTGCCATCGCTCAAAAAGGGGGAACCAAAAATAATTCACCCCTCCACTTT CAIAQKGGTKNNSPLHF
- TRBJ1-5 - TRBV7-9 TGTGCCAGCAGCTCCTTCGACAGATACAATCAGCCCCAGCATTTT CASSSFDRYNQPQHF
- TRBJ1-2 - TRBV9 TGTGCCAGCAGCCCAGTAGGAGGTGAATTCGGCTACACCTTC CASSPVGGEFGYTF
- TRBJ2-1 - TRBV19 TGTGCCAGTAGTCCCTCGGGGATGAACAATGAGCAGTTCTTC CASSPSGMNNEQFF
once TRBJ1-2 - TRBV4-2 TGTGCCAGCAGCCAAGACAATGGCTACACCTTC CASSQDNGYTF
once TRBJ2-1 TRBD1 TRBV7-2 TGTGCCAGCAGCCCCTCAGGGGGCGAATACAATGAGCAGTTCTTC CASSPSGGEYNEQFF
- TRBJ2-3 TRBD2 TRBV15 TGTGCCACCAGCAGAGGGGGGACTAGCGGAGCAAATACGCAGTATTTT CATSRGGTSGANTQYF
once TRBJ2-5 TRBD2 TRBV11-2 TGTGCCAGCAGCTTAGAGGGGACCGGCGGGAGTTTAAAGACCCAGTACTTC CASSLEGTGGSLKTQYF
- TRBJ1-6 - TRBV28 TGTGCCAGCAGTTTAGGGCAGGGAAAGTCACCCCTCCACTTT CASSLGQGKSPLHF
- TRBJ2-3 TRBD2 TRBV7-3 TGTGCCAGCAGCTCCCCCTTGCGGGAGGGCCTTACAGCCCCAGATACGCAGTATTTT CASSSPLREGLTAPDTQYF
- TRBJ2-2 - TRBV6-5 TGTGCCAGCAGTTACTCGGGGGGGGGCAGGCCCGGGGAGCTGTTTTTT CASSYSGGGRPGELFF
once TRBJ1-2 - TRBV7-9 TGTGCCAGCAGCACCCGACAGCTTTCCTCCTATGGCTACACCTTC CASSTRQLSSYGYTF
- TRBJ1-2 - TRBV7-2 TGTGCCAGCAGCGCAACAGGGAGAAGCTATGGCTACACCTTC CASSATGRSYGYTF
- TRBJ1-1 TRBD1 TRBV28 TGTGCCAGCAGTTGGGACAGGAGTGAAGCTTTCTTT CASSWDRSEAFF